The 21 T cell receptor beta chains below all came from one sample that was sequenced in a study of T-cell memory formation after mild COVID-19. From the 5' RACE reads, TCRdb called clonotypes with MiXCR, one entry per CDR3 protein. The sample has 68,000 or so distinct CDR3 sequences; 16% are singletons. The sequenced sample was PBMCs or a T cell subset sorted from them (not recorded which). These TCRs come from an adult woman who had mild COVID-19 (a few samples of this study predate the infection). Cell type and time point are not known.

This clonotype was observed a handful of times. CDR3 bases: TGCAGTGCCGGGGGCGGCACGTACTTC. This encodes CSAGGGTYF. The chain couples TRBV20-1 to TRBJ2-7; D is perhaps TRBD1 or TRBD2 (6 bases each). CDR3 length equals 9 residues. Germline CDR1 DFQATT, CDR2 SNEGSKA (reference sequence). Trimming removed 6 bases at V and 12 bases at J, with 12 bases between.

This sequence joins TRBV13 and TRBJ2-5; D perhaps matches TRBD2 (6 bases). CDR1 and CDR2 from the germline V gene are PRHDT and FYEKMQ (reference sequence). CDR3 size: 15 residues. V was trimmed by 3 bases and J by 4 bases, leaving 15 bases between them. CDR3 in amino acids: CASSLGGGLAETQYF. The DNA of the CDR3 is TGTGCCAGCAGCTTGGGGGGAGGCTTGGCAGAGACCCAGTACTTC. Full variable domain (missing parts from reference TRBV13 and TRBJ2-5): AAGVIQSPRHLIKEKRETATLKCYPIPRHDTVYWYQQGPGQDPQFLISFYEKMQSDKGSIPDRFSAQQFSDYHSELNMSSLELGDSALYFCASSLGGGLAETQYFGPGTRLLVL.

This chain connects TRBV4-1 to TRBJ1-1; no clear D. Trimming left V 4 bases short and J 4 bases short, with 13 bases between. The CDR3 sequence is 14 residues long. The germline gives CDR1 MGHRA, CDR2 YSYEKL. The CDR3 DNA reads TGCGCCAGCAGCCCCCCCGGGGTGAGCACTGAAGCTTTCTTT. Its translation: CASSPPGVSTEAFF.

This clonotype is categorized as medium-sized. The CDR3 loop reads CASSPSWQGRGNEQFF. The DNA of the CDR3 is TGTGCCAGCAGCCCAAGTTGGCAGGGGCGGGGCAATGAGCAGTTCTTC. The rearrangement uses TRBV7-9 and TRBJ2-1, with D perhaps given as TRBD1 or TRBD2 (6 bases each). Germline V gene data show CDR1 as SEHNR and CDR2 as FQNEAQ (reference sequence). The CDR3 sequence is 16 residues long. With 5 bases removed from V and 6 bases from J, the gap between germline ends came to 20 bases.

The rearrangement links TRBV5-6 to TRBJ1-3; D perhaps matches TRBD1 (5 bases). There are 14 residues in the CDR3. Looked up from germline, CDR1 is SGHDT and CDR2 is YYEEEE. Trimming stripped 0 bases from V and 4 bases from J, with 8 bases between. CDR3 protein: CASSLDRSGNTIYF. The DNA for the CDR3 is TGTGCCAGCAGCTTGGACAGGTCGGGAAACACCATATATTTT.

This clonotype turned up a few times. V gene TRBV10-3 combines with J gene TRBJ2-5; 8 bases fit TRBD2. V was pared by 8 bases and J by 3 bases, with 5 bases of the junction left unmatched. Germline CDR1 reads ENHRY; CDR2 reads SYGVKD. There are 13 residues in the CDR3. CDR3: CAIQGSGEETQYF. DNA for the CDR3: TGTGCCATCCAAGGTAGCGGGGAAGAGACCCAGTACTTC.

The chain is built from TRBV6-5 and TRBJ2-1, with D possibly TRBD1 on 7 matching bases. Trimming removed 0 bases from V and 4 bases from J, with 13 bases in between. The CDR3 sequence is 16 residues long. CDR1 is MNHEY, CDR2 SVGAGI, per germline. The CDR3 DNA reads as TGTGCCAGCAGTTACTCCAGCAGGGGGGTATACAATGAGCAGTTCTTC. Translating it yields CASSYSSRGVYNEQFF.

V usage is TRBV7-3 and J usage is TRBJ2-3, with TRBD2 matching 14 bases. This CDR3 spans 21 amino acids. Per the germline V gene, CDR1 is SGHTA and CDR2 is FQGTGA. Losses at the gene ends were 5 bases for V and 0 bases for J; bases not matched to a gene: 16. The CDR3 region has the DNA TGTGCCAGCAGCGCCCTCGGACTAGCGGGAGGAGCACCTACTAGCACAGATACGCAGTATTTT. Translation: CASSALGLAGGAPTSTDTQYF.

A few counts support this clonotype. The chain has TRBV13 and TRBJ1-5; no firm D call. V lost 0 bases and J 1 base, leaving 7 bases between the germline ends. This CDR3 region has 15 residues. Germline CDR1 and CDR2: PRHDT and FYEKMQ (reference sequence). For the CDR3, the DNA is TGTGCCAGCAGCTTAGGATGGCAAAGCAATCAGCCCCAGCATTTT. Translation gives CASSLGWQSNQPQHF.

A note on this clonotype: One end of the junction does not line up with germline, which may come from a read error. This chain connects TRBV10-3 to TRBJ2-3, with 7 bases aligning to TRBD1. The CDR3 is 15 residues long. The germline gives CDR1 ENHRY, CDR2 SYGVKD. The CDR3: CDIRGTEMRHDTQYF. As DNA, the CDR3 is TGTGACATCAGGGGGACGGAAATGCGACACGATACGCAGTATTTT.

The rearrangement links TRBV29-1 to TRBJ2-7; D possibly uses TRBD1 or TRBD2 (5 bases each). Germline V gene sequence: CDR1 SQVTM, CDR2 ANQGSEA. CDR3 length equals 14 residues. The V and J ends lost 4 bases and 7 bases respectively, with 20 bases between them. CDR3 in DNA: TGCAGCGTTGGGGGTATCGGGGACGGGGTAGAGCAGTACTTC. Encoded protein: CSVGGIGDGVEQYF.

This clonotype was counted between two and nine times. The rearrangement uses TRBV20-1 and TRBJ1-5, with 9 bases identical to TRBD1. Looked up from germline, CDR1 is DFQATT and CDR2 is SNEGSKA (reference sequence). The CDR3 length is 14 residues. V was clipped by 6 bases and J by 5 bases; unmatched bases: 8. CDR3 DNA sequence: TGCAGTGCCGATGGGACAGGGTCGGATCAGCCCCAGCATTTT. The encoded protein is CSADGTGSDQPQHF.

The rearrangement uses TRBV10-3 and TRBJ1-6; unclear D gene. V was pared by 11 bases and J by 13 bases, with 18 bases between. Germline V CDR1 and CDR2: ENHRY, SYGVKD. The CDR3 contains 12 residues. CDR3 sequence (DNA): TGTGCCGTAGGCGAAAATATAGAGCCCCTCCACTTT. It codes for CAVGENIEPLHF.

This rearrangement joins TRBV11-3 to TRBJ1-6; D not certain. V lost 0 bases to trimming and J lost 9 bases, with 9 bases between them. The CDR3 is 14 residues long. From germline, CDR1 is SGHNT and CDR2 YENEEA. The CDR3 loop is CASSLDMDGSPLHF. Written as DNA, the CDR3 is TGTGCCAGCAGCTTAGACATGGACGGTTCACCCCTCCACTTT.

The gene calls are TRBV7-9 and TRBJ1-1, with D uncertain. CDR1 and CDR2 from the germline V gene are SEHNR and FQNEAQ (reference sequence). The CDR3 runs 15 residues. The V and J ends lost 5 bases and 4 bases respectively, with 17 bases between them. The CDR3 loop is CASSKPATVVTEAFF. CDR3 coding DNA: TGTGCCAGCAGCAAACCCGCGACGGTAGTCACTGAAGCTTTCTTT.

The rearrangement uses TRBV7-9 and TRBJ2-1, with a possible D match to TRBD1 (5 bases). Germline-derived CDR1 and CDR2 are SEHNR and FQNEAQ (reference sequence). Deletions cut 5 bases from V and 12 bases from J, with 17 bases between. This CDR3 is built from 13 residues. CDR3 protein: CASSLGAVARQFF. In DNA form, the CDR3 reads TGTGCCAGCAGCCTAGGGGCGGTCGCGCGGCAGTTCTTC.

The V gene is TRBV5-6, the J gene TRBJ2-3; no definite D call. Trimming cost V 3 bases and J 0 bases, with 17 bases left between them. Germline loops: CDR1 SGHDT, CDR2 YYEEEE. This CDR3 contains 17 residues. The CDR3 loop is CASSSYPDAPSTDTQYF. The DNA of the CDR3 is TGTGCCAGCAGCTCTTACCCCGACGCACCTAGCACAGATACGCAGTATTTT.

This clonotype was seen a few times. The chain couples TRBV4-2 to TRBJ2-7, with a possible D match to TRBD2 (5 bases). V was pared by 0 bases and J by 2 bases, with 8 bases between. CDR3 size: 14 residues. CDR1 LGHNA and CDR2 YNFKEQ come from the germline V gene. CDR3 sequence: CASSQDGGAYEQYF. The CDR3, as DNA: TGTGCCAGCAGCCAAGATGGAGGTGCCTACGAGCAGTACTTC.

In this sample, this clonotype turned up a few times. The gene calls are TRBV18 and TRBJ2-7, with 8 bases that match TRBD2. CDR3 size: 15 residues. Trimming at V came to 3 bases and at J to 1 base, leaving 5 bases not matched to a gene. Germline CDR1 KGHSH, CDR2 LQKENI. The DNA for the CDR3 is TGTGCCAGCTCACCGCCTCCGGGAGGGTCCTACGAGCAGTACTTC. This translates into CASSPPPGGSYEQYF.

In nucleotides, the CDR3 is TGTGCCAGCAGCGGCGGGCTCCCTGCGGAGACCCAGTACTTC. Protein product: CASSGGLPAETQYF. The chain links TRBV9 to TRBJ2-5, with a tentative D call TRBD2 (5 bases). The CDR3 is made up of 14 amino acids. Germline-derived CDR1 and CDR2 are SGDLS and YYNGEE. V lost 3 bases and J 5 bases, leaving 14 bases between the germline ends.

This clonotype was observed a handful of times. The V call is TRBV12-3 or TRBV12-4, the J call TRBJ2-7, with 10 bases fitting TRBD2. The ends lost 3 bases at V and 3 bases at J; junction bases unmatched: 5. This CDR3 region has 15 residues. CDR3 in amino acids: CASSFFASGGYEQYF. The CDR3 DNA reads TGTGCCAGCAGTTTTTTTGCTAGCGGGGGCTACGAGCAGTACTTC.